This is a list of T cell receptor beta chains from one sample in a study of cytomegalovirus exposure and HLA in healthy donors. TCRdb's copy holds only in-frame clones and misses some; the assay was immunoSEQ multiplex PCR. The profile shows roughly 150,000 clones, approximately 88% of them singletons. Sequencing input: PBMCs. These TCRs come from a woman between 18 and 29 years old in good health and CMV-seronegative. Each CDR3 is given with its conserved first and last residue. D genes are given only for firm matches. Some rows have no size entry. The others give once, few or many, or a class for an expanded clone.

>TRBJ2-7|TRBV7-8|.|once
TGTGCCAGCAGCTTAGGTGAAGGGGAAAGCGAGCAGTACTTC
CASSLGEGESEQYF
>TRBJ1-1|TRBV6-5|.|once
TGTGCCAGCAGCCTGAGAGGGATGCGGGCTTTCTTT
CASSLRGMRAFF
>TRBJ2-1|TRBV30|.|.
TGTGCCTGGAGTGTACATGGGGCTAATCGATACAATGAGCAGTTCTTC
CAWSVHGANRYNEQFF
>TRBJ2-4|TRBV5-6|.|.
TGTGCCAGCAGCTTGGGGTTGGGGGAGGGGGACATTCAGTACTTC
CASSLGLGEGDIQYF
>TRBJ2-3|TRBV5-6|TRBD1|.
TGTGCCAGCAGCTCACTACCGGGACAGGGAGCAGATACGCAGTATTTT
CASSSLPGQGADTQYF
>TRBJ2-5|TRBV2|TRBD1|few
TGTGCCAGCAGTGTAAATAGGGGGCGAGAGACCCAGTACTTC
CASSVNRGRETQYF
>TRBJ2-1|TRBV18|.|.
TGTGCCAGCTCACCACCCCGGGGAAAAACCTACAATGAGCAGTTCTTC
CASSPPRGKTYNEQFF
>TRBJ1-2|TRBV10-3|TRBD1|.
TGTGCCATCAGTGGGGACAGGAGCTATGGCTACACCTTC
CAISGDRSYGYTF
>TRBJ2-3|TRBV6-4|.|few
TGTGCCAGCAGTGACTTAGGGACCCCGGGGGCAGATACGCAGTATTTT
CASSDLGTPGADTQYF
>TRBJ1-1|TRBV6-5|TRBD1|.
TGTGCCAGCAGTGTACAGGGGGCGCGTACTGAAGCTTTCTTT
CASSVQGARTEAFF
>TRBJ2-7|TRBV11-2|TRBD2|.
TGTGCCAGCAGCCCCGGACTAGCCCAAACCTACGAGCAGTACTTC
CASSPGLAQTYEQYF
>TRBJ2-2|TRBV27|TRBD1|.
TGTGCCAGCAGTTCGGACAGGGGGACCGGGGAGCTGTTTTTT
CASSSDRGTGELFF
>TRBJ2-3|TRBV11-2|TRBD2|.
TGTGCCAGCAGCTTAGGATCGCTAGCGGGGGGAAACACAGATACGCAGTATTTT
CASSLGSLAGGNTDTQYF
>TRBJ1-2|TRBV6-5|.|.
TGTGCCAGCAGTTCGGAGCTCTATGGCTACACCTTC
CASSSELYGYTF
>TRBJ2-3|TRBV14|.|.
TGTGCCAGCAGCCAAGCCGGCGGTATAGGGGCGCAGTATTTT
CASSQAGGIGAQYF
>TRBJ1-1|TRBV7-8|.|.
TGTGCCAGCAGCCCATGGACAATAGGGGACACTGAAGCTTTCTTT
CASSPWTIGDTEAFF
>TRBJ1-2|TRBV5-6|.|.
TGTGCCAGCAGCCTGTACGACAGGCCAGCTAACTATGGCTACACCTTC
CASSLYDRPANYGYTF
>TRBJ2-7|TRBV2|TRBD1|.
TGTGCCAGCAGTACAGGGGGCTACGAGCAGTACTTC
CASSTGGYEQYF
>TRBJ1-5|TRBV6-1|.|.
TGTGCCAGCAGTGTCACACGGGGGATAAATAGCAATCAGCCCCAGCATTTT
CASSVTRGINSNQPQHF
>TRBJ2-6|TRBV11-3|.|.
TGTGCCAGCGCGTATCTTCGGGGATCTGGGGCCAACGTCCTGACTTTC
CASAYLRGSGANVLTF
>TRBJ1-2|TRBV9|TRBD1|.
TGTGCCAGCAGCGCGGACAGGGGGCAAAGCTACACCTTC
CASSADRGQSYTF
>TRBJ1-6|TRBV6-5|.|.
TGTGCCAGCAGTTATGATCCCATAGGGGGTAATTCACCCCTCCACTTT
CASSYDPIGGNSPLHF
>TRBJ1-4|TRBV7-8|.|.
TGTGCCAGCAGCCTCAAGGGGGACATTAGAAAACTGTTTTTT
CASSLKGDIRKLFF
>TRBJ2-7|TRBV11-2|.|.
TGTGCCAGCAGGCACAGGGCTCGCGAGCAGTACTTC
CASRHRAREQYF
>TRBJ2-1|TRBV4-2|.|.
TGTGCCAGCAGCCAAGGGCTCCCCCAGTTCTTC
CASSQGLPQFF